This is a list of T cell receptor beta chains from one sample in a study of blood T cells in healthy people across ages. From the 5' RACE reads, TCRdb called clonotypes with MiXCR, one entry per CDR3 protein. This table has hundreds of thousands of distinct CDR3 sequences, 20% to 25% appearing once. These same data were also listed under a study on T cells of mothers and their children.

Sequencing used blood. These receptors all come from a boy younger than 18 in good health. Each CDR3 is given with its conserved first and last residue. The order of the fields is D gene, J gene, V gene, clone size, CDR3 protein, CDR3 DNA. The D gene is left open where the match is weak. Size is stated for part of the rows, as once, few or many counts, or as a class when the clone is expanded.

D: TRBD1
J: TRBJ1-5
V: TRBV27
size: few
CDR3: CASSPQTGSNQPQHF
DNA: TGTGCCAGCAGTCCCCAGACAGGGAGCAATCAGCCCCAGCATTTT

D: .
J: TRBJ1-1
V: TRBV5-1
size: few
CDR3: CASSLVRGDTEAFF
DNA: TGCGCCAGCAGCTTGGTCAGGGGCGACACTGAAGCTTTCTTT

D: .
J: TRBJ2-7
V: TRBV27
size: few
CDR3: CASILLTGPYEQYF
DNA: TGTGCCAGCATTTTATTGACAGGACCCTACGAGCAGTACTTC

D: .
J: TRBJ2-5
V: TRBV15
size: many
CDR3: CATSRGPKETQYF
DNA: TGTGCCACCAGCAGGGGACCCAAAGAGACCCAGTACTTC

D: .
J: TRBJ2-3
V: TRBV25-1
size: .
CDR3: CASSAEGHSEDTQYF
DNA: TGTGCCAGCAGCGCCGAGGGACATTCCGAAGATACGCAGTATTTT

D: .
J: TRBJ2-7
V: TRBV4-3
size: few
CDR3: CASSPIGNYEQYF
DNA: TGCGCCAGCAGCCCCATCGGGAACTACGAGCAGTACTTC

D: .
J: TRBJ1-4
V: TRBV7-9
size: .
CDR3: CASSLFRANEKLFF
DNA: TGTGCCAGCAGCTTGTTCAGGGCTAATGAAAAACTGTTTTTT

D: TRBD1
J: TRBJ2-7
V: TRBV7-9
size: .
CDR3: CASSLGRGQGISYEQYF
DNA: TGTGCCAGCAGCTTAGGTAGAGGACAGGGGATTTCCTACGAGCAGTACTTC

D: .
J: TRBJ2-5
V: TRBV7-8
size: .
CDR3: CASSLALIEETQYF
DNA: TGTGCCAGCAGCTTAGCGTTAATAGAGGAGACCCAGTACTTC

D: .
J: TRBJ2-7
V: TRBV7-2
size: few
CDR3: CASSPGRGLNAYEQYF
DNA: TGTGCCAGCAGCCCGGGTCGGGGGCTGAATGCCTACGAGCAGTACTTC

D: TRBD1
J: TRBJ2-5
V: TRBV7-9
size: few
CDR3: CASSQMPGQGQETQYF
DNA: TGTGCCAGCAGCCAGATGCCGGGACAGGGACAAGAGACCCAGTACTTC

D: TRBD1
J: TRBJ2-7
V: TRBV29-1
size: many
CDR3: CSVEGESGGSQYEQYF
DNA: TGCAGCGTTGAAGGTGAATCAGGGGGCAGTCAGTACGAGCAGTACTTC

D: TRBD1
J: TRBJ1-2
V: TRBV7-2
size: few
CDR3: CASSPTPGGRGLGYGYTF
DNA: TGTGCCAGCAGCCCCACTCCAGGGGGTAGGGGGCTTGGCTATGGCTACACCTTC